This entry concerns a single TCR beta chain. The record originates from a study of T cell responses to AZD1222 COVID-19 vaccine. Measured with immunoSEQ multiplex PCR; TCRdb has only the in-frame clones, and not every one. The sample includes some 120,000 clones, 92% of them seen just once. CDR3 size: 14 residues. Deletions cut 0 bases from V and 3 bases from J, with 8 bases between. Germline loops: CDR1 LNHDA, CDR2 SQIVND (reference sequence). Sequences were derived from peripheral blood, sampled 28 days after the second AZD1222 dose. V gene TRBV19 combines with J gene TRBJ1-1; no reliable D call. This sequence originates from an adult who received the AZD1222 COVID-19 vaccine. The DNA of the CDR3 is TGTGCCAGTAGTATAGAAATATGGGACACTGAAGCTTTCTTT. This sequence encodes CASSIEIWDTEAFF. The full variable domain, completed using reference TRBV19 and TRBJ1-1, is DGGITQSPKYLFRKEGQNVTLSCEQNLNHDAMYWYRQDPGQGLRLIYYSQIVNDFQKGDIAEGYSVSREKKESFPLTVTSAQKNPTAFYLCASSIEIWDTEAFFGQGTRLTVV.